A selection of T cell receptor beta chains follows, all from one sample in a study of blood T cell repertoires in COVID-19. Generated by immunoSEQ multiplex PCR, the TCRdb table keeps only in-frame clones and is missing some. This sample has 250,000 to 350,000 clones, with more than 70% found just once. Sequenced sample: peripheral blood. These receptors were taken from a woman aged 30 to 39 with COVID-19, enrolled during active disease. CDR3s include the opening cysteine and the closing phenylalanine or tryptophan. Each record gives: D gene, V gene, J gene, clone size, CDR3 protein, CDR3 DNA. A D gene is named only where the DNA matches it firmly. The size of a clone is reported for some rows only, either as once, few or many, or as a class for expanded clones.

-	TRBV18	TRBJ1-5	-	CASSPIRATGPQHF	TGTGCCAGCTCACCAATCAGGGCCACGGGGCCCCAGCATTTT
-	TRBV27	TRBJ2-7	-	CASSVRQAPYEQYF	TGTGCCAGCTCCGTCCGACAGGCCCCCTACGAGCAGTACTTC
-	TRBV6-1	TRBJ2-7	few	CASSETGFEQYF	TGTGCCAGCAGTGAAACGGGTTTCGAGCAGTACTTC
TRBD2	TRBV30	TRBJ2-1	-	CAWTQMLTSVLDEQFF	TGTGCCTGGACGCAGATGTTGACTAGCGTTTTGGATGAGCAGTTCTTC
TRBD1	TRBV6-5	TRBJ1-1	-	CASSLTGTETEAFF	TGTGCCAGCAGCCTAACCGGGACAGAGACTGAAGCTTTCTTT
-	TRBV13	TRBJ2-1	once	CASSLGRPTDEQFF	TGTGCCAGCAGCTTAGGTCGTCCTACGGATGAGCAGTTCTTC
-	TRBV30	TRBJ1-2	-	CAWSSGRDYGYTF	TGTGCCTGGAGTTCCGGCAGGGACTATGGCTACACCTTC
TRBD2	TRBV10-1	TRBJ2-3	-	CASSEGASGTRDTQYF	TGCGCCAGCAGTGAAGGGGCTAGCGGGACGCGGGATACGCAGTATTTT
-	TRBV3-1/TRBV3-2	TRBJ2-5	-	CASSQGSGQETQYF	TGTGCCAGCAGCCAAGGGTCGGGCCAAGAGACCCAGTACTTC
-	TRBV19	TRBJ2-2	-	CASNPPDTGELFF	TGTGCCAGTAACCCCCCAGACACCGGGGAGCTGTTTTTT
-	TRBV2	TRBJ2-2	-	CASSVERSNTGELFF	TGTGCCAGCAGTGTTGAGAGGTCGAACACCGGGGAGCTGTTTTTT
TRBD1	TRBV2	TRBJ2-5	once	CASMRRPGGQETQYF	TGTGCCAGCATGAGAAGACCAGGGGGCCAAGAGACCCAGTACTTC
-	TRBV7-2	TRBJ1-1	-	CASRRSQDMNTEAFF	TGTGCCAGCAGGCGGTCTCAGGACATGAACACTGAAGCTTTCTTT
-	TRBV7-2	TRBJ2-7	-	CASSFRGNEQYF	TGTGCCAGCAGCTTCAGGGGAAACGAGCAGTACTTC
TRBD2	TRBV28	TRBJ2-1	-	CASSRGLAGGPGSYNEQFF	TGTGCCAGCAGTCGAGGACTAGCGGGAGGGCCTGGCTCCTACAATGAGCAGTTCTTC
-	TRBV30	TRBJ2-2	-	CASDRAGTGELFF	TGTGCCTCTGACAGGGCGGGAACCGGGGAGCTGTTTTTT
-	TRBV28	TRBJ2-2	-	CASSPPRGPNTGELFF	TGTGCCAGCAGTCCCCCCCGCGGCCCGAACACCGGGGAGCTGTTTTTT
TRBD1	TRBV7-8	TRBJ2-4	-	CASSSSTGVIQYF	TGTGCCAGCAGCTCTTCGACAGGGGTCATTCAGTACTTC
-	TRBV13	TRBJ1-1	-	CASSRNTEAFF	TGTGCCAGCAGCCGGAACACTGAAGCTTTCTTT
TRBD1	TRBV19	TRBJ1-5	-	CASSISGGGQPQHF	TGTGCCAGTAGTATTTCAGGGGGCGGTCAGCCCCAGCATTTT
-	TRBV28	TRBJ2-3	-	CASRTPSMQYF	TGTGCCAGCAGGACACCTTCAATGCAGTATTTT
-	TRBV6-4	TRBJ2-2	-	CASSERSTGELFF	TGTGCCAGCAGTGAGAGGAGCACCGGGGAGCTGTTTTTT
TRBD2	TRBV7-2	TRBJ2-7	-	CASSVRLAGHEQYF	TGTGCCAGCAGCGTAAGACTAGCGGGACACGAGCAGTACTTC
-	TRBV27	TRBJ1-5	few	CASSLAGVSNQPQHF	TGTGCCAGCAGTCTCGCAGGTGTTAGCAATCAGCCCCAGCATTTT
-	TRBV6-1	TRBJ1-2	-	CASSDGTYYGYTF	TGTGCCAGCAGTGACGGGACATACTATGGCTACACCTTC
-	TRBV11-1	TRBJ1-1	-	CASSPRDLGGTEAFF	TGTGCCAGCAGCCCGCGGGACCTTGGAGGCACTGAAGCTTTCTTT
-	TRBV19	TRBJ2-5	-	CASSIEQGRQETQYF	TGTGCCAGTAGTATAGAACAGGGACGACAAGAGACCCAGTACTTC
-	TRBV18	TRBJ2-2	-	CASSPGTRNTGELFF	TGTGCCAGCTCCCCCGGGACTCGTAACACCGGGGAGCTGTTTTTT
TRBD1	TRBV7-7	TRBJ1-5	once	CASSSGQRTYSNQPQHF	TGTGCTAGCAGCTCGGGACAGCGTACTTATAGCAATCAGCCCCAGCATTTT
TRBD2	TRBV19	TRBJ2-3	-	CASSILASGRRTDTQYF	TGTGCCAGTAGTATACTGGCTAGCGGCCGGCGCACAGATACGCAGTATTTT
-	TRBV25-1	TRBJ1-6	-	CASSEYRTNSPLHF	TGTGCCAGCAGTGAATACCGGACAAATTCACCCCTCCACTTT
-	TRBV10-1	TRBJ1-4	-	CASSSGTANEKLFF	TGCGCCAGCAGTAGCGGGACGGCTAATGAAAAACTGTTTTTT
-	TRBV29-1	TRBJ2-7	-	CSVEDNEQYF	TGCAGCGTTGAGGACAACGAGCAGTACTTC
TRBD1	TRBV2	TRBJ2-7	-	CAVLPGQGGYEQYF	TGTGCCGTTCTCCCGGGACAGGGGGGCTACGAGCAGTACTTC
TRBD2	TRBV29-1	TRBJ2-7	-	CSVGGGSYEQYF	TGCAGCGTTGGGGGGGGATCCTACGAGCAGTACTTC
-	TRBV6-2/TRBV6-3	TRBJ1-5	-	CASSPDSPGNQPQHF	TGTGCCAGCAGTCCGGACAGCCCGGGCAATCAGCCCCAGCATTTT
-	TRBV11-2	TRBJ2-7	-	CASSSLRANVYEQYF	TGTGCCAGCAGCTCCCTCAGGGCGAACGTCTACGAGCAGTACTTC
-	TRBV3-1/TRBV3-2	TRBJ2-5	-	CASSPRSQETQYF	TGTGCCAGCAGCCCGCGAAGTCAAGAGACCCAGTACTTC
TRBD1	TRBV5-1	TRBJ2-1	-	CASRPGTGGGGNEQFF	TGCGCCAGCAGACCCGGGACAGGGGGAGGAGGCAATGAGCAGTTCTTC
TRBD2	TRBV19	TRBJ2-1	-	CASSIGGGRNEQFF	TGTGCCAGTAGTATAGGGGGGGGTCGGAATGAGCAGTTCTTC
-	TRBV18	TRBJ1-1	few	CASSVGRNTEAFF	TGTGCCAGCTCAGTTGGGAGAAACACTGAAGCTTTCTTT
TRBD1	TRBV18	TRBJ1-4	-	CASSLGQSNEKLFF	TGTGCCAGCTCATTGGGACAGTCGAATGAAAAACTGTTTTTT
TRBD1	TRBV18	TRBJ2-7	-	CASSPVTGGGDEQYF	TGTGCCAGCTCACCAGTAACAGGGGGCGGCGACGAGCAGTACTTC
-	TRBV7-8	TRBJ1-5	few	CASSLVGGNQPQHF	TGTGCCAGCAGCTTGGTGGGGGGGAATCAGCCCCAGCATTTT
TRBD2	TRBV10-1	TRBJ2-3	-	CASSLTSGRMSDTQYF	TGCGCCAGCAGTTTGACTAGCGGGAGGATGTCAGATACGCAGTATTTT
-	TRBV20-1	TRBJ1-1	-	CSAHRNTEAFF	TGCAGTGCTCACAGGAACACTGAAGCTTTCTTT
TRBD2	TRBV9	TRBJ2-7	-	CASSVEAGSYEQYF	TGTGCCAGCAGCGTAGAAGCGGGGTCCTACGAGCAGTACTTC
TRBD2	TRBV7-8	TRBJ2-2	-	CASSSFTSGRIGGELFF	TGTGCCAGCAGCTCCTTCACTAGCGGGAGGATCGGCGGGGAGCTGTTTTTT
TRBD1	TRBV28	TRBJ1-1	few	CASSWTGGLTEAFF	TGTGCCAGCAGTTGGACAGGGGGCCTCACTGAAGCTTTCTTT
-	TRBV18	TRBJ1-1	-	CASSPHPGAAGDTEAFF	TGTGCCAGCTCACCACACCCAGGGGCGGCTGGGGACACTGAAGCTTTCTTT
-	TRBV6-1	TRBJ1-1	few	CASSDRPKGTEAFF	TGTGCCAGCAGTGATCGACCCAAGGGGACTGAAGCTTTCTTT
TRBD1	TRBV4-1	TRBJ1-2	-	CASSRTGTGDSYTF	TGCGCCAGCAGCCGAACCGGGACAGGGGATAGCTACACCTTC
TRBD1	TRBV3-1/TRBV3-2	TRBJ2-7	-	CASSAGQGVYEQYF	TGTGCCAGCAGTGCGGGACAGGGGGTCTACGAGCAGTACTTC